Shown below are 5 T cell receptor beta chains from a single sample sequenced in a study of control samples from healthy donors and cancer patients. TCRdb keeps only in-frame clones here, not all; method: immunoSEQ multiplex PCR. The table has about 170,000 clones, around 88% seen once. The specimen sequenced was blood. The receptor source for this set is a woman in her 30s in good health.

The rearrangement joins TRBV7-8 to TRBJ1-2; D perhaps matches TRBD1 (6 bases). The ends were cut back, 3 bases at V and 8 bases at J, with 13 bases in the middle. The germline V gene has CDR1 SGHVS and CDR2 FQNEAQ. The CDR3 covers 13 residues. CDR3: CASSFGQILGYTF. CDR3 DNA: TGTGCCAGCAGCTTCGGACAGATCCTGGGCTACACCTTC.

The gene calls are TRBV5-1 and TRBJ1-1; tentative D call: TRBD1 (5 bases). This CDR3 contains 16 residues. V lost 3 bases, J lost 2 bases, and 17 bases lay in between. From germline, CDR1 is SGHRS and CDR2 YFSETQ. This chain's CDR3 is CASSSGLGGYNTEAFF. CDR3 DNA: TGCGCCAGCAGCTCAGGCCTGGGGGGGTACAACACTGAAGCTTTCTTT.

CDR3 nucleotide sequence: TGCGCCAGCAACGAATGGGGAACATCTAGCACAGATACGCAGTATTTT. Translation gives CASNEWGTSSTDTQYF. The chain links TRBV10-2 to TRBJ2-3, with unresolved D. This CDR3 is built from 16 residues. CDR1 is WSHSY and CDR2 is SAAADI in the germline V gene. The V and J ends lost 7 bases and 0 bases respectively, with 17 bases between them.

On this clone itself: This same CDR3 is encoded by further DNA sequences in the sample. V and J are TRBV19 and TRBJ1-2, with D perhaps TRBD1 (6 bases). The CDR3 loop spans 13 amino acids. Trimming removed 9 bases at V and 5 bases at J, with 16 bases between. Germline CDR1 is LNHDA and CDR2 is SQIVND (reference sequence). The chain's CDR3 is CASTSGHRYGYTF. Here the CDR3 DNA reads TGTGCCAGCACCTCGGGACACCGTTATGGCTACACCTTC.

The V call is TRBV5-1, the J call TRBJ1-1; D not resolved. Germline CDR1 is SGHRS and CDR2 is YFSETQ. The CDR3 has 13 residues. V dropped 1 base and J dropped 4 bases, with 8 bases sitting between them. The CDR3 DNA is TGCGCCAGCAGCTTGCACAGTTCCACTGAAGCTTTCTTT. Its translation: CASSLHSSTEAFF.